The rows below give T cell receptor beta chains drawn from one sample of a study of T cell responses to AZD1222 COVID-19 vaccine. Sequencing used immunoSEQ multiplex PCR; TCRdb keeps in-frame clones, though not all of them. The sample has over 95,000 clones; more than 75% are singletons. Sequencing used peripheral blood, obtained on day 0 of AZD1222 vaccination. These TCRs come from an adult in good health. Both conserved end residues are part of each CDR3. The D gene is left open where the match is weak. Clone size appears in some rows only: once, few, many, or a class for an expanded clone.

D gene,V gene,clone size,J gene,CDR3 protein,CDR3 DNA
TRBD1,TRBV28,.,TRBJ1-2,CASSWGQGANYGYTF,TGTGCCAGTTCGTGGGGACAGGGGGCTAACTATGGCTACACCTTC
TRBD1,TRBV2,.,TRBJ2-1,CASTGGFFNEQFF,TGTGCCAGCACAGGGGGCTTTTTCAATGAGCAGTTCTTC
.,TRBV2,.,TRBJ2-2,CASSPRDPFGGELFF,TGTGCCAGCAGTCCCCGGGACCCCTTTGGAGGGGAGCTGTTTTTT
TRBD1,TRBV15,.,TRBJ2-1,CATSRDQGGFEQFF,TGTGCCACCAGCAGAGATCAAGGGGGCTTTGAGCAGTTCTTC
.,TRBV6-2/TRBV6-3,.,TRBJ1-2,CASSYPQLNYGYTF,TGTGCCAGCAGTTACCCACAGCTTAACTATGGCTACACCTTC
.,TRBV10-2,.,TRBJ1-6,CASSETAYNSPLHF,TGCGCCAGCAGTGAAACAGCCTATAATTCACCCCTCCACTTT
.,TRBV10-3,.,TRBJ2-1,CAISADPADNEQFF,TGTGCCATCAGTGCGGACCCGGCTGACAATGAGCAGTTCTTC
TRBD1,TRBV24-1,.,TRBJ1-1,CATSDAGQGPTEAFF,TGTGCCACCAGTGACGCGGGACAGGGGCCCACTGAAGCTTTCTTT
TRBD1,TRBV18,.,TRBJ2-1,CASSLTQGADEQFF,TGTGCCAGCTCACTAACACAGGGGGCGGATGAGCAGTTCTTC
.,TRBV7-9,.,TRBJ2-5,CASSPKWGGQETQYF,TGTGCCAGCAGCCCTAAATGGGGCGGGCAAGAGACCCAGTACTTC
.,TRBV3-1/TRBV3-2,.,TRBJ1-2,CASSQKGPVGGYTF,TGTGCCAGCAGCCAAAAAGGGCCAGTTGGTGGCTACACCTTC
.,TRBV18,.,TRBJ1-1,CASSPQGSYTEAFF,TGTGCCAGCTCACCACAGGGGTCCTACACTGAAGCTTTCTTT
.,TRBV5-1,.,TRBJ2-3,CASSLSQGHADTQYF,TGCGCCAGCAGCTTGTCGCAGGGGCATGCAGATACGCAGTATTTT
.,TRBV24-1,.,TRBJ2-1,CATSDGASVEQFF,TGTGCCACCAGTGATGGGGCTAGTGTTGAGCAGTTCTTC
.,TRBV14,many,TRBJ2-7,CASSQVRGVEWEQYF,TGTGCCAGCAGCCAAGTACGAGGGGTCGAGTGGGAGCAGTACTTC
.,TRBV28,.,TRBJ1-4,CASSPFGGGGKLFF,TGTGCCAGCAGTCCGTTCGGGGGGGGCGGAAAACTGTTTTTT
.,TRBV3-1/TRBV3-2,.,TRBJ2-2,CASSQEKGASYTGELFF,TGTGCCAGCAGCCAAGAGAAAGGGGCTAGCTACACCGGGGAGCTGTTTTTT
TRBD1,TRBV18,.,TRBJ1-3,CASSPPGQGAYSGNTIYF,TGTGCCAGCTCACCTCCGGGACAGGGGGCCTACTCTGGAAACACCATATATTTT
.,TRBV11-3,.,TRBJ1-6,CASSSLKRANSPLHF,TGTGCCAGCAGCTCCTTAAAGAGAGCTAATTCACCCCTCCACTTT
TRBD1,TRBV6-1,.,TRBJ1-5,CASSGRPDRGNQPQHF,TGTGCCAGCAGTGGGAGACCCGACAGGGGAAATCAGCCCCAGCATTTT
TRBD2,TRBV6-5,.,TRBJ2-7,CASGTGTSVHEQYF,TGTGCCAGCGGGACCGGGACTAGTGTCCACGAGCAGTACTTC
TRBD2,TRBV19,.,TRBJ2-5,CASSIGLAGGTGTQYF,TGTGCCAGTAGTATCGGTCTAGCGGGAGGGACGGGGACCCAGTACTTC
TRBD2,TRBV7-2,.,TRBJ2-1,CASSRTSGRAESSYNEQFF,TGTGCCAGCAGCAGGACTAGCGGGAGGGCCGAAAGCTCCTACAATGAGCAGTTCTTC
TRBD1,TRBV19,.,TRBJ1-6,CASSTRLDRTSSYNSPLHF,TGTGCCAGTAGTACGCGGTTGGACAGGACAAGCTCCTATAATTCACCCCTCCACTTT
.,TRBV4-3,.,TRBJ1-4,CASSQGRGRGEKLFF,TGCGCCAGCAGCCAAGGCAGGGGACGAGGTGAAAAACTGTTTTTT
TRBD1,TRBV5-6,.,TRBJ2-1,CASSLGQGKMGNEQFF,TGTGCCAGCAGCTTGGGACAGGGGAAAATGGGCAATGAGCAGTTCTTC
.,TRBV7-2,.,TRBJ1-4,CASSAGTNEKLFF,TGTGCCAGCAGCGCTGGGACTAATGAAAAACTGTTTTTT